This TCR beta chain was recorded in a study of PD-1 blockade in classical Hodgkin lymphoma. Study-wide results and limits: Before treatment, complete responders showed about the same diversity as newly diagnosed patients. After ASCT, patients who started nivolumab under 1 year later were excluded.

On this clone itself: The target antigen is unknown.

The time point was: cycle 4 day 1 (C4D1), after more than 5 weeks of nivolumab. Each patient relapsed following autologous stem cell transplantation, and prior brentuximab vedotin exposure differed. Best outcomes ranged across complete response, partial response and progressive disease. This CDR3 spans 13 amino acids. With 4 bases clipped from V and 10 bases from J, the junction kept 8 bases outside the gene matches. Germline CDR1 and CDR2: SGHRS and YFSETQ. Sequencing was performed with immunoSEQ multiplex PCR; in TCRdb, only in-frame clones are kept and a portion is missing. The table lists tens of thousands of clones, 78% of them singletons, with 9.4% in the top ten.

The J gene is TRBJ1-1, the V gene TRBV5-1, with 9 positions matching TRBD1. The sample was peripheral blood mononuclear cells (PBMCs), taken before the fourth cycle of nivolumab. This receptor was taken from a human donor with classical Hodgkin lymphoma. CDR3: CASSRDRGSVAFF. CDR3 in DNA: TGCGCCAGCAGCCGAGACAGGGGGTCTGTAGCTTTCTTT.